The rows below give T cell receptor beta chains drawn from one sample of a study of radiation and T cells in renal cell carcinoma. This table comes from immunoSEQ multiplex PCR, and its TCRdb copy is limited to in-frame clones, with some not included. The profile covers 120,000 to 150,000 clones, with around 88% appearing a single time and under 20% taken by the ten largest. This specimen was blood, taken from a patient whose treatment included radiotherapy and nephrectomy. The source is a woman aged 50 to 60 with renal cell carcinoma. Each CDR3 is given with its conserved first and last residue. Each record gives: J gene, V gene, D gene, CDR3 length, clone size, CDR3 protein, CDR3 DNA. The D gene is left open where the match is weak. For some rows the clone size is stated as once, few or many, or as a class when expanded; others skip it.

TRBJ2-5,TRBV5-4,-,14,-,CASSLVGQGETQYF,TGTGCCAGCAGCTTGGTTGGGCAGGGGGAGACCCAGTACTTC
TRBJ2-7,TRBV6-6,TRBD1,14,-,CASSWTGVSYEQYF,TGTGCCAGCAGTTGGACAGGGGTAAGCTACGAGCAGTACTTC
TRBJ2-3,TRBV6-6,-,15,-,CASSYNEEWPDTQYF,TGTGCCAGCAGTTACAACGAGGAGTGGCCAGATACGCAGTATTTT
TRBJ2-2,TRBV10-3,-,16,-,CAISDEGYANTGELFF,TGTGCCATCAGTGATGAGGGGTACGCGAACACCGGGGAGCTGTTTTTT
TRBJ2-2,TRBV7-2,-,16,-,CASSPKQAQSTGELFF,TGTGCCAGCAGCCCCAAACAGGCACAGTCCACCGGGGAGCTGTTTTTT
TRBJ2-1,TRBV15,-,14,-,CATSRDQGQDEQFF,TGTGCCACCAGCAGAGACCAAGGCCAGGATGAGCAGTTCTTC
TRBJ2-1,TRBV6-4,-,13,-,CASSAELGNEQFF,TGTGCCAGCAGCGCCGAACTAGGGAATGAGCAGTTCTTC
TRBJ2-7,TRBV19,-,14,-,CASSRDSNSYEQYF,TGTGCCAGTAGCAGGGACTCCAACTCCTACGAGCAGTACTTC
TRBJ1-2,TRBV11-2,-,13,-,CASSLGSSYGYTF,TGTGCCAGCAGCTTGGGCAGCTCCTATGGCTACACCTTC
TRBJ2-2,TRBV27,-,12,once,CASSSTTGELFF,TGTGCCAGCAGTTCGACCACCGGGGAGCTGTTTTTT
TRBJ2-5,TRBV4-1,-,16,-,CASSQGSSVSPRAQYF,TGCGCCAGCAGCCAAGGGAGTAGCGTCTCTCCGAGGGCCCAGTACTTC
TRBJ1-2,TRBV19,-,14,-,CASSSGASYYGYTF,TGTGCCAGTAGTTCAGGGGCGTCCTACTATGGCTACACCTTC
TRBJ1-4,TRBV7-6,TRBD1,15,-,CASSPWTGANEKLFF,TGTGCCAGCAGCCCGTGGACAGGGGCTAATGAAAAACTGTTTTTT
TRBJ2-7,TRBV7-8,TRBD1,16,-,CASSSARNRGKYEQYF,TGTGCCAGCAGCTCAGCCCGAAACAGGGGGAAATACGAGCAGTACTTC
TRBJ2-2,TRBV2,TRBD1,16,-,CASSLTGGADTGELFF,TGTGCCAGCAGTTTGACAGGGGGCGCCGACACCGGGGAGCTGTTTTTT
TRBJ2-7,TRBV9,TRBD1,14,-,CASSAGTGFYEQYF,TGTGCCAGCAGCGCCGGGACAGGGTTCTACGAGCAGTACTTC
TRBJ2-2,TRBV9,-,15,-,CASSAPGPRTGELFF,TGTGCCAGCAGCGCCCCGGGACCCCGCACCGGGGAGCTGTTTTTT
TRBJ2-1,TRBV4-2,-,9,-,CASSQDRFF,TGTGCCAGCAGCCAAGATAGGTTCTTC
TRBJ1-5,TRBV4-3,-,15,-,CASSQDMGRDQPQHF,TGCGCCAGCAGCCAAGATATGGGGAGGGACCAGCCCCAGCATTTT
TRBJ2-2,TRBV7-2,TRBD1,14,-,CASSPDRVTGELFF,TGTGCCAGCAGCCCAGACAGGGTCACCGGGGAGCTGTTTTTT
TRBJ1-5,TRBV2,-,14,once,CASSQRSFNQPQHF,TGTGCCAGCAGTCAACGGTCCTTCAATCAGCCCCAGCATTTT
TRBJ2-5,TRBV7-2,-,17,-,CASSLGGGTHFGETQYF,TGTGCCAGCAGCTTAGGTGGGGGAACCCACTTCGGTGAGACCCAGTACTTC
TRBJ2-5,TRBV27,-,13,-,CASSSGGGETQYF,TGTGCCAGCAGTTCGGGCGGCGGCGAGACCCAGTACTTC
TRBJ1-2,TRBV5-4,-,13,few,CASSLAEDYGYTF,TGTGCCAGCAGCTTGGCCGAGGACTATGGCTACACCTTC
TRBJ1-1,TRBV19,TRBD1,14,-,CASLTGGYATEAFF,TGTGCCAGTTTAACAGGGGGCTATGCCACTGAAGCTTTCTTT
TRBJ1-4,TRBV28,TRBD1,14,-,CASLTGTGVEKLFF,TGTGCCAGCTTAACCGGGACAGGGGTCGAAAAACTGTTTTTT
TRBJ2-7,TRBV6-5,TRBD2,14,-,CASSYASGVYEQYF,TGTGCCAGCAGTTACGCTAGCGGGGTTTACGAGCAGTACTTC
TRBJ2-5,TRBV11-3,-,13,-,CASSSTDQETQYF,TGTGCCAGCAGCTCGACCGACCAAGAGACCCAGTACTTC
TRBJ2-7,TRBV27,TRBD2,15,-,CASSLQGLAAYEQYF,TGTGCCAGCAGTTTACAAGGACTAGCGGCCTACGAGCAGTACTTC
TRBJ1-1,TRBV28,-,12,-,CASILGDTEAFF,TGTGCCAGCATTCTAGGGGACACTGAAGCTTTCTTT
TRBJ2-2,TRBV6-5,-,15,-,CASRPSQGFGGELFF,TGTGCCAGCAGGCCCTCCCAGGGGTTCGGCGGGGAGCTGTTTTTT
TRBJ2-7,TRBV7-2,-,15,-,CASSLGGAQSYEQYF,TGTGCCAGCAGCTTAGGGGGGGCGCAGTCCTACGAGCAGTACTTC
TRBJ2-2,TRBV10-1,TRBD1,14,-,CASRGQPDTGELFF,TGCGCCAGCAGGGGACAGCCTGACACCGGGGAGCTGTTTTTT
TRBJ2-6,TRBV19,-,14,-,CASSRASGANVLTF,TGTGCCAGTAGTAGGGCCTCTGGGGCCAACGTCCTGACTTTC
TRBJ2-2,TRBV6-4,-,14,-,CASSPGAATGELFF,TGTGCCAGCAGTCCAGGGGCGGCAACCGGGGAGCTGTTTTTT
TRBJ2-3,TRBV5-1,-,12,-,CASSLEEDTQYF,TGCGCCAGCAGCTTGGAGGAAGATACGCAGTATTTT
TRBJ1-2,TRBV28,-,14,-,CASSFGTENYGYTF,TGTGCCAGCAGTTTCGGGACGGAAAACTATGGCTACACCTTC
TRBJ2-1,TRBV6-1,TRBD2,15,-,CASIRLAGSYNEQFF,TGTGCCAGCATCAGACTAGCGGGTTCCTACAATGAGCAGTTCTTC
TRBJ1-2,TRBV30,TRBD1,14,once,CAHDRGGGSYGYTF,TGTGCCCATGACAGGGGAGGAGGTAGCTATGGCTACACCTTC
TRBJ1-1,TRBV10-1,-,13,once,CASSAGVNTEAFF,TGCGCCAGCAGTGCAGGGGTAAATACTGAAGCTTTCTTT
TRBJ2-1,TRBV6-6,-,12,-,CASSYGTNEQFF,TGTGCCAGCAGTTACGGCACGAATGAGCAGTTCTTC
TRBJ2-2,TRBV7-8,TRBD1,17,-,CASSRDRVVWNTGELFF,TGTGCCAGCAGCCGGGACAGGGTGGTTTGGAACACCGGGGAGCTGTTTTTT
TRBJ2-1,TRBV6-6,TRBD2,15,-,CASSSGLAGINEQFF,TGTGCCAGCAGCTCTGGACTAGCGGGAATAAATGAGCAGTTCTTC
TRBJ2-7,TRBV15,TRBD1,14,-,CATESGTGTSEQYF,TGTGCCACCGAGTCCGGGACAGGGACTTCCGAGCAGTACTTC
TRBJ2-2,TRBV5-1,TRBD1,13,-,CANRQGAGGELFF,TGCGCCAACCGACAGGGGGCCGGCGGGGAGCTGTTTTTT
TRBJ2-7,TRBV7-9,TRBD2,15,-,CASSLKAGAVYEQYF,TGTGCCAGCAGCTTGAAAGCGGGAGCTGTGTACGAGCAGTACTTC
TRBJ2-4,TRBV28,-,12,-,CASSPPPGSRYF,TGTGCCAGCAGTCCGCCCCCGGGATCGCGGTACTTC